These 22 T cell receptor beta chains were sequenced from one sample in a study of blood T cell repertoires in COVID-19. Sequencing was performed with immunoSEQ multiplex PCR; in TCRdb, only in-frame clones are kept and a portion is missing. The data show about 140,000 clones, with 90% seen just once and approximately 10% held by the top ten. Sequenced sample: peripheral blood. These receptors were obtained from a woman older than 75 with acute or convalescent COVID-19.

The CDR3 loop is CASSFGTGTGGNTIYF. In DNA form, the CDR3 reads TGCGCCAGCAGCTTCGGGACAGGGACCGGTGGAAACACCATATATTTT. The chain uses TRBV5-1 and TRBJ1-3, with 9 bases fitting TRBD1. CDR1 and CDR2 from the germline V gene are SGHRS and YFSETQ. Trimming removed 2 bases from V and 3 bases from J; junction bases left unmatched: 6. The CDR3 is 16 amino acids.

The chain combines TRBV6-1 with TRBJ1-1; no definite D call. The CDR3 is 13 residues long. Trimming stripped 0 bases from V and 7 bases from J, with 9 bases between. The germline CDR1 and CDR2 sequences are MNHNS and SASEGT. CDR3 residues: CASSEAPGLEAFF. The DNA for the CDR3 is TGTGCCAGCAGTGAAGCGCCAGGCCTTGAAGCTTTCTTT.

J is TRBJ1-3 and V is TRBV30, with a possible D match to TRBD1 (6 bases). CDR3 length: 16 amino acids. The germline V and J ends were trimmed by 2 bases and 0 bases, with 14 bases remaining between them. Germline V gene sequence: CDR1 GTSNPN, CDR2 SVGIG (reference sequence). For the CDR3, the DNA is TGTGCCTGGAGTCTCGCAGGGGCCTTCTCTGGAAACACCATATATTTT. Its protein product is CAWSLAGAFSGNTIYF. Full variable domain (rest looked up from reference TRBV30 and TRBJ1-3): SQTIHQWPATLVQPVGSPLSLECTVEGTSNPNLYWYRQAAGRGLQLLFYSVGIGQISSEVPQNLSASRPQDRQFILSSKKLLLSDSGFYLCAWSLAGAFSGNTIYFGEGSWLTVV.

DNA of the CDR3: TGCAGTGCTGTAACAGGCCAAGCTTTCTTT. As protein: CSAVTGQAFF. This rearrangement joins TRBV20-1 to TRBJ1-1; tentatively, D is TRBD1 (5 bases). Germline V gives CDR1 DFQATT, CDR2 SNEGSKA (reference sequence). The CDR3 consists of 10 residues. The ends were cut back, 5 bases at V and 9 bases at J, with 10 bases in the middle.

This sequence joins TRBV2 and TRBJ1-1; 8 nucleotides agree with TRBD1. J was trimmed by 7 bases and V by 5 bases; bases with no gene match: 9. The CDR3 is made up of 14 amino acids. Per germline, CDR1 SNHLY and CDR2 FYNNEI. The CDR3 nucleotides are TGTGCCAGCAGTCCATTGACAGGGGTCGTTGAAGCTTTCTTT. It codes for CASSPLTGVVEAFF.

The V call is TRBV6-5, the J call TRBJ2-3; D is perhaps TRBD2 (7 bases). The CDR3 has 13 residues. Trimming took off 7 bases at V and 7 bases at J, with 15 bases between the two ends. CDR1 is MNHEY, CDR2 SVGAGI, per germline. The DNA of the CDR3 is TGTGCCAGCACCCTGGGGGGGACAAATACGCAGTATTTT. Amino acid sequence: CASTLGGTNTQYF.

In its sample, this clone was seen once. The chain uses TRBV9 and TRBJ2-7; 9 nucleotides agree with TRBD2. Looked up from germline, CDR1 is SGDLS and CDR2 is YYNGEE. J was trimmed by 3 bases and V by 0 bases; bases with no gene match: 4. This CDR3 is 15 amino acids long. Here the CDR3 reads CASSVGSSGVYEQYF. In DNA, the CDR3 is TGTGCCAGCAGCGTAGGATCTAGCGGGGTCTACGAGCAGTACTTC.

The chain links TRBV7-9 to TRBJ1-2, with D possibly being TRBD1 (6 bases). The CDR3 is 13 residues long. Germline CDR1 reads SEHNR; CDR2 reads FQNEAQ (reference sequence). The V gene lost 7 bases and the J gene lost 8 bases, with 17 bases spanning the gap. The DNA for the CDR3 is TGTGCCAGCATCCAAAGGGCAGGGGAAGGCTACACCTTC. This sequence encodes CASIQRAGEGYTF.

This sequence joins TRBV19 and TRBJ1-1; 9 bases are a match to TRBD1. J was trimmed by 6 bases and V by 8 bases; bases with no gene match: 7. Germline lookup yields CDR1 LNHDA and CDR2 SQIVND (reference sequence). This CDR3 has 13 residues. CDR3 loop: CASCTTGGSEAFF. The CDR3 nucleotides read TGTGCCAGTTGTACTACAGGGGGCTCTGAAGCTTTCTTT.

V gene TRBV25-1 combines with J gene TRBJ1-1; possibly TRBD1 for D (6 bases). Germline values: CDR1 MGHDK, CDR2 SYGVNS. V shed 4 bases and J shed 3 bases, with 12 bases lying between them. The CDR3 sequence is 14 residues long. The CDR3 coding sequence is TGTGCCAGCAGTGGAAACAGGGTTGACACTGAAGCTTTCTTT. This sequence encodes CASSGNRVDTEAFF.

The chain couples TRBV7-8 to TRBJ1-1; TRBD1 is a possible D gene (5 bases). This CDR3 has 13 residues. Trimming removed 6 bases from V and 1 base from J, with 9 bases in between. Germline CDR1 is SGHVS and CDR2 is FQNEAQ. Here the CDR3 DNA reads TGTGCCAGCAGTTGGGGCAAGAACACTGAAGCTTTCTTT. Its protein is CASSWGKNTEAFF.

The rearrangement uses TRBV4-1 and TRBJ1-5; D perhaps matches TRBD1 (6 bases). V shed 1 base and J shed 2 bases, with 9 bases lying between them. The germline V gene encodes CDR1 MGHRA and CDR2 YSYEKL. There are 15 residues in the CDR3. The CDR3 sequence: CASSQAGVRNQPQHF. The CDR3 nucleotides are TGCGCCAGCAGCCAAGCAGGGGTTCGCAATCAGCCCCAGCATTTT.

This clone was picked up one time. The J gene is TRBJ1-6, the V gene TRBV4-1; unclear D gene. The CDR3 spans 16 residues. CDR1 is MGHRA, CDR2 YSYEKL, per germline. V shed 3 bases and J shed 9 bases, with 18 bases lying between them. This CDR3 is CASSQPSGQEVSPLHF. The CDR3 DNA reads TGCGCCAGCAGCCAGCCATCTGGGCAGGAGGTTTCACCCCTCCACTTT.

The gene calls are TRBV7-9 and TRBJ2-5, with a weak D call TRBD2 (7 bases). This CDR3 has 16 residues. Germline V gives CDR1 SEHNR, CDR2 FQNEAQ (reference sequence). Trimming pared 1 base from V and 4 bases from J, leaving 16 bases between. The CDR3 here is CASSLGGGGQGETQYF. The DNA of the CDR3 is TGTGCCAGCAGCTTAGGGGGCGGGGGCCAAGGAGAGACCCAGTACTTC.

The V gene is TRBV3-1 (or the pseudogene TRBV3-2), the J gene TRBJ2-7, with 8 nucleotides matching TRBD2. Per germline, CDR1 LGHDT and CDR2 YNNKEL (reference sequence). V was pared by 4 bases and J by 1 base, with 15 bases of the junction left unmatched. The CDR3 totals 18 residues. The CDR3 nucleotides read TGTGCCAGCAGCCGGTTAGCCCCCGCACTAGCGGCTTCCTACGAGCAGTACTTC. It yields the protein CASSRLAPALAASYEQYF.

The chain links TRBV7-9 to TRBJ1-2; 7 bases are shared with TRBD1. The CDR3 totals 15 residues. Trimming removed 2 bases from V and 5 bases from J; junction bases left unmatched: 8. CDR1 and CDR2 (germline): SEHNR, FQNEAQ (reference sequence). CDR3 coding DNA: TGTGCCAGCAGCTTATTGGGGGACAGCTCATATGGCTACACCTTC. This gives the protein CASSLLGDSSYGYTF.

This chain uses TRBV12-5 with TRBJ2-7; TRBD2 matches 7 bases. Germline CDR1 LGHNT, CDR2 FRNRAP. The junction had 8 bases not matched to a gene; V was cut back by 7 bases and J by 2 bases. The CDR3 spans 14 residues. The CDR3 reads CASVPHAGAYEQYF. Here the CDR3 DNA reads TGTGCTAGTGTACCCCACGCGGGGGCCTACGAGCAGTACTTC. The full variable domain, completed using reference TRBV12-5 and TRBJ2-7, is DARVTQTPRHKVTEMGQEVTMRCQPILGHNTVFWYRQTMMQGLELLAYFRNRAPLDDSGMPKDRFSAEMPDATLATLKIQPSEPRDSAVYFCASVPHAGAYEQYFGPGTRLTVT.

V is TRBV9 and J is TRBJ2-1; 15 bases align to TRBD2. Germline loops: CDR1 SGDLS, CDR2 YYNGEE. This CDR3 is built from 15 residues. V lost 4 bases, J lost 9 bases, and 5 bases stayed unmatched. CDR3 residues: CASSPGTSGGTEQFF. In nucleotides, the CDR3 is TGTGCCAGCAGCCCTGGGACTAGCGGGGGGACTGAGCAGTTCTTC.

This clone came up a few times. CDR3 residues: CASSSDRSNQPQHF. The CDR3 DNA reads as TGTGCCAGCAGCTCCGACAGGAGCAATCAGCCCCAGCATTTT. V gene TRBV7-9 combines with J gene TRBJ1-5, with D maybe TRBD1 (6 bases). The CDR3 has 14 amino acids. V dropped 4 bases and J dropped 1 base, with 8 bases sitting between them. Germline loops: CDR1 SEHNR, CDR2 FQNEAQ (reference sequence). Using reference TRBV7-9 and TRBJ1-5 for the parts outside the CDR3, the full variable domain is DTGVSQNPRHKITKRGQNVTFRCDPISEHNRLYWYRQTLGQGPEFLTYFQNEAQLEKSRLLSDRFSAERPKGSFSTLEIQRTEQGDSAMYLCASSSDRSNQPQHFGDGTRLSIL.

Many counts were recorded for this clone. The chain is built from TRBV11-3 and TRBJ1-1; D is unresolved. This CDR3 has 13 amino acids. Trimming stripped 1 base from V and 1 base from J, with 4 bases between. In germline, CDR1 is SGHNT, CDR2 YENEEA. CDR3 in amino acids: CASSLGQNTEAFF. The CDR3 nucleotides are TGTGCCAGCAGCTTAGGTCAGAACACTGAAGCTTTCTTT.

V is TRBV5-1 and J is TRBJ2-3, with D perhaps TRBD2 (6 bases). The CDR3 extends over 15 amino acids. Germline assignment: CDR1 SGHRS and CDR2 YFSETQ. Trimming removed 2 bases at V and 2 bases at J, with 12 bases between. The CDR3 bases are TGCGCCAGCAGCTTCTTCGCGGGGAACACAGATACGCAGTATTTT. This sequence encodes CASSFFAGNTDTQYF.

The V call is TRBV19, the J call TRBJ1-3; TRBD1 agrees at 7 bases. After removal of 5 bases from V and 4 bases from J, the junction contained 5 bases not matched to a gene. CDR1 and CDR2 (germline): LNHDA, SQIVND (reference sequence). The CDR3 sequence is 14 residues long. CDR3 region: CASSPRQGGNTIYF. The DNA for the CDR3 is TGTGCCAGTAGTCCCAGACAGGGAGGAAACACCATATATTTT. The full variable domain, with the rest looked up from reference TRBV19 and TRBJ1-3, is DGGITQSPKYLFRKEGQNVTLSCEQNLNHDAMYWYRQDPGQGLRLIYYSQIVNDFQKGDIAEGYSVSREKKESFPLTVTSAQKNPTAFYLCASSPRQGGNTIYFGEGSWLTVV.